These 27 T cell receptor beta chains were all obtained from the same sample, sequenced in a study of blood T cell repertoires in COVID-19. TCRdb's table, derived via immunoSEQ multiplex PCR, lists solely in-frame clones and lacks some. The table shows about 110,000 clones, with 75% to 85% occurring only once. The sequencing sample was made of peripheral blood. Source of these receptors: a woman aged 55-75 years with acute or convalescent COVID-19.

This clone came up once. This chain connects TRBV3-1 (or the pseudogene TRBV3-2) to TRBJ2-6; a possible D gene is TRBD2 (5 bases). In germline, CDR1 is LGHDT, CDR2 YNNKEL (reference sequence). V gave up 0 bases and J gave up 2 bases, with 8 bases separating them. There are 16 residues in the CDR3. DNA of the CDR3: TGTGCCAGCAGCCAAGAGCCGGGAACTGGGGCCAACGTCCTGACTTTC. This gives the protein CASSQEPGTGANVLTF.

The CDR3 reads CASSPDTYYEQYF. The CDR3 DNA is TGTGCCAGCAGCCCAGACACCTACTACGAGCAGTACTTC. The rearrangement joins TRBV11-2 to TRBJ2-7; D is unresolved. The V gene's germline CDR1 is SGHAT and CDR2 FQNNGV. The CDR3 consists of 13 residues. Trimming pared 5 bases from V and 3 bases from J, leaving 11 bases between.

This chain uses TRBV6-5 with TRBJ1-1, with 7 bases that match TRBD1. With V trimmed by 11 bases and J by 4 bases, 10 bases remained unmatched. Germline V gene lookup returns CDR1 MNHEY and CDR2 SVGAGI. The CDR3 is made up of 13 amino acids. CDR3 DNA sequence: TGTGCCGGAAGACAGGGTGTGGGCACTGAAGCTTTCTTT. Residues: CAGRQGVGTEAFF.

The chain links TRBV4-1 to TRBJ2-2; D might be TRBD1 (5 bases). This CDR3 contains 18 residues. Germline CDR1 reads MGHRA; CDR2 reads YSYEKL. The germline V and J ends were trimmed by 1 base and 5 bases, with 20 bases remaining between them. The CDR3 reads CASSQVVVVGRKTGELFF. CDR3 DNA sequence: TGCGCCAGCAGCCAAGTGGTGGTGGTGGGGCGAAAGACCGGGGAGCTGTTTTTT.

This clone was picked up a small number of times. The V gene is TRBV6-6, the J gene TRBJ1-2, with 8 bases that match TRBD1. From germline, CDR1 is MNHNY and CDR2 SVGAGI (reference sequence). After removal of 4 bases from V and 7 bases from J, the junction contained 8 bases not matched to a gene. The CDR3 length is 14 residues. CDR3 nucleotide sequence: TGTGCCAGCAGTTCTCGGACAGGGTCTGGTGGCTACACCTTC. Translating it yields CASSSRTGSGGYTF.

The CDR3 here is CASSSGTGSEKLFF. CDR3 DNA: TGTGCCAGCAGCTCCGGGACAGGGAGTGAAAAACTGTTTTTT. This chain joins TRBV9 and TRBJ1-4, with 9 nucleotides matching TRBD1. The germline gives CDR1 SGDLS, CDR2 YYNGEE. This CDR3 is built from 14 residues. V trimming: 4 bases; J trimming: 7 bases; junction bases outside the gene matches: 5.

The chain joins TRBV5-1 to TRBJ1-3, with 7 bases lining up with TRBD1. The CDR3 consists of 14 residues. CDR1 is SGHRS and CDR2 is YFSETQ in the germline V gene. V lost 1 base, J lost 4 bases, and 2 bases stayed unmatched. Written as DNA, the CDR3 is TGCGCCAGCAGCTTGCCGGACAGGGGAAACACCATATATTTT. Translation: CASSLPDRGNTIYF.

This chain uses TRBV6-5 with TRBJ1-2, with 8 bases fitting TRBD1. The CDR3 length is 13 residues. Germline V lookup: CDR1 MNHEY, CDR2 SVGAGI. After removal of 6 bases from V and 5 bases from J, the junction contained 5 bases not matched to a gene. The CDR3 DNA follows: TGTGCCAGCAGGACGGACAGGGAGTATGGCTACACCTTC. Translation gives CASRTDREYGYTF.

The chain carries TRBV2 and TRBJ1-1; D may be TRBD1 (5 bases). Trimming cost V 4 bases and J 5 bases, with 17 bases left between them. CDR1 and CDR2 from the germline V gene are SNHLY and FYNNEI. This CDR3 has 15 amino acids. CDR3 region: CASSGGIPRGTEAFF. The CDR3 nucleotides are TGTGCCAGCAGTGGGGGGATCCCTCGGGGGACTGAAGCTTTCTTT.

The CDR3 nucleotides are TGCGCCAGCAGCTTGGCGGGGTCGGACTATGGCTACACCTTC. Amino acid sequence: CASSLAGSDYGYTF. This rearrangement joins TRBV5-1 to TRBJ1-2; the D is unclear. Germline values: CDR1 SGHRS, CDR2 YFSETQ. The CDR3 loop spans 14 amino acids. Trimming left V 0 bases short and J 3 bases short, with 9 bases between.

The chain joins TRBV5-1 to TRBJ2-1; D uncertain. The CDR3 length is 11 residues. The V and J ends lost 3 bases and 4 bases respectively, with 2 bases between them. Germline V gene sequence: CDR1 SGHRS, CDR2 YFSETQ. The CDR3 DNA follows: TGCGCCAGCAGCTCTTACAATGAGCAGTTCTTC. It yields the protein CASSSYNEQFF.

The chain is built from TRBV5-1 and TRBJ1-1; maybe TRBD1 (5 bases). Looked up from germline, CDR1 is SGHRS and CDR2 is YFSETQ. This CDR3 comprises 14 residues. Trimming shortened V by 0 bases and J by 5 bases, and 11 bases separated the two germline ends. The CDR3 bases are TGCGCCAGCAGCTTGGGGGACTTAGGGACTGAAGCTTTCTTT. Amino acid sequence: CASSLGDLGTEAFF.

This clone was seen once. The rearrangement uses TRBV7-3 and TRBJ1-1; 9 nucleotides agree with TRBD1. V lost 2 bases and J lost 8; bases outside the gene matches: 3. The CDR3 covers 13 residues. The V gene's germline CDR1 is SGHTA and CDR2 FQGTGA. CDR3 nucleotide sequence: TGTGCCAGCAGCTTATCCGGGACAGGGGAAGCTTTCTTT. Translated: CASSLSGTGEAFF.

Only one count was recorded for this clone. The chain is built from TRBV7-9 and TRBJ1-5; D is ambiguous. The V end was cut by 4 bases, the J end by 4 bases, with 5 bases between. Germline V gene data show CDR1 as SEHNR and CDR2 as FQNEAQ (reference sequence). The CDR3 length is 12 residues. The CDR3 coding sequence is TGTGCCAGCAGCTCCACAAATCAGCCCCAGCATTTT. Translation: CASSSTNQPQHF.

The genes are TRBV9 and TRBJ1-2, with 11 nucleotides matching TRBD1. V was pared by 3 bases and J by 4 bases, with 5 bases of the junction left unmatched. The length of the CDR3 is 15 residues. CDR1 SGDLS and CDR2 YYNGEE come from the germline V gene. CDR3 in DNA: TGTGCCAGCAGCGGGACAGGGGGCGTGGGCTATGGCTACACCTTC. It is translated as CASSGTGGVGYGYTF.

This clone has a handful of counts. The V call is TRBV19, the J call TRBJ1-1, with a possible D match to TRBD1 (6 bases). This CDR3 region has 19 residues. V was trimmed by 0 bases and J by 5 bases, leaving 25 bases between them. Germline loops: CDR1 LNHDA, CDR2 SQIVND (reference sequence). CDR3 nucleotides: TGTGCCAGTAGTATAGACCCCCTACAGGGATCAATTATCAGGACTGAAGCTTTCTTT. It is translated as CASSIDPLQGSIIRTEAFF.

The V call is TRBV15, the J call TRBJ2-3; 9 bases are a match to TRBD1. Germline V CDR1 and CDR2: LNHNV, YYDKDF (reference sequence). Trimming took 5 bases from V and 4 from J; bases not matched to a gene: 13. CDR3 size: 17 residues. The CDR3 bases are TGTGCCACCAGCGCACGAGTACAGGGGGCGGGCGCAGATACGCAGTATTTT. Translation gives CATSARVQGAGADTQYF.

The sample holds one count of this clone. The CDR3 reads CASSQDRWYGYTF. The CDR3 DNA sequence: TGCGCCAGCAGCCAAGACAGGTGGTATGGCTACACCTTC. The chain recombines TRBV4-1 with TRBJ1-2; no clear D. Between the trimmed V and J ends, which lost 0 bases and 5 bases, there was a span of 7 bases. This CDR3 has 13 residues. Germline V gene lookup returns CDR1 MGHRA and CDR2 YSYEKL.

The V and J genes are TRBV5-1 and TRBJ2-3; D not resolved. CDR3 size: 16 residues. Germline CDR1 SGHRS, CDR2 YFSETQ. Trimming took 0 bases from V and 2 from J, leaving 13 bases between them. The CDR3 reads CASSLGGDILTDTQYF. In DNA form, the CDR3 reads TGCGCCAGCAGCTTGGGTGGTGACATCCTCACAGATACGCAGTATTTT.

This clone was counted only a few times. The rearrangement links TRBV5-1 to TRBJ2-7; D might be TRBD1 (5 bases). The CDR3 is 13 amino acids. The germline gives CDR1 SGHRS, CDR2 YFSETQ. The V and J ends lost 4 bases and 4 bases respectively, with 12 bases between them. CDR3 coding DNA: TGCGCCAGCAGCCTGACAGTGGGGTACGAGCAGTACTTC. Translated: CASSLTVGYEQYF. The variable domain in full, with the rest retrieved from reference TRBV5-1 and TRBJ2-7, is KAGVTQTPRYLIKTRGQQVTLSCSPISGHRSVSWYQQTPGQGLQFLFEYFSETQRNKGNFPGRFSGRQFSNSRSEMNVSTLELGDSALYLCASSLTVGYEQYFGPGTRLTVT.

The chain joins TRBV6-2 or TRBV6-3 to TRBJ2-2; 13 bases are a match to TRBD2. The germline gives CDR1 MNHEY, CDR2 SVGEGT. This CDR3 is 17 amino acids long. Trimming took 2 bases from V and 6 from J; bases not matched to a gene: 6. Here the CDR3 DNA reads TGTGCCAGCAGTTACCCTGGACTAGCGGGGGTCTCCGGGGAGCTGTTTTTT. This gives the protein CASSYPGLAGVSGELFF.

V and J are TRBV3-1 (or the pseudogene TRBV3-2) and TRBJ1-3; a weak D match, TRBD1 (6 bases). The CDR3 runs to 16 residues. Germline-derived CDR1 and CDR2 are LGHDT and YNNKEL (reference sequence). Trimming removed 4 bases from V and 0 bases from J, with 13 bases in between. The CDR3 nucleotides read TGTGCCAGCAGCCCCCACAGGGAAAGCTCTGGAAACACCATATATTTT. Translated: CASSPHRESSGNTIYF.

The chain uses TRBV6-5 and TRBJ1-2, with 9 positions matching TRBD1. This CDR3 is built from 15 residues. Germline loops: CDR1 MNHEY, CDR2 SVGAGI. Trimming at V came to 3 bases and at J to 4 bases, leaving 6 bases not matched to a gene. The CDR3 sequence: CASSYPGQGGYGYTF. The CDR3 region has the DNA TGTGCCAGCAGTTATCCGGGACAGGGAGGCTATGGCTACACCTTC.

A few counts support this clone. The chain has TRBV18 and TRBJ2-1, with D possibly matching TRBD1 (5 bases). The CDR3 loop spans 12 amino acids. Germline CDR1 KGHSH, CDR2 LQKENI. The ends were cut back, 1 base at V and 7 bases at J, with 5 bases in the middle. The CDR3 nucleotides read TGTGCCAGCTCACCACAGGGGAATGAGCAGTTCTTC. Translating it yields CASSPQGNEQFF.

V usage is TRBV24-1 and J usage is TRBJ1-1; TRBD1 aligns across 10 bases. CDR1 and CDR2 (germline): KGHDR, SFDVKD. The CDR3 runs 15 residues. V trimming: 7 bases; J trimming: 5 bases; junction bases outside the gene matches: 9. CDR3 nucleotides: TGTGCCACCAGCAGCCAGACAGGGGGCCGGACTGAAGCTTTCTTT. This encodes CATSSQTGGRTEAFF.

The DNA for the CDR3 is TGTGCCAGCATCGAAGAAGCGGGGGGGTACACAGATACGCAGTATTTT. This encodes CASIEEAGGYTDTQYF. The chain carries TRBV2 and TRBJ2-3, with 10 bases lining up with TRBD2. Germline values: CDR1 SNHLY, CDR2 FYNNEI. Germline trimming cut 7 bases from V and 2 bases from J; bases unmatched to any gene: 9. This CDR3 is 16 amino acids long.

The rearrangement uses TRBV27 and TRBJ2-5; 10 nucleotides match TRBD2. The CDR3 length is 16 residues. Germline assignment: CDR1 MNHEY and CDR2 SMNVEV (reference sequence). Unmatched junction bases numbered 14, after V lost 6 bases and J lost 7 bases. CDR3 region: CASSARPSGGVGTQYF. For the CDR3, the DNA is TGTGCCAGCAGCGCCCGACCCAGCGGGGGGGTTGGGACCCAGTACTTC.